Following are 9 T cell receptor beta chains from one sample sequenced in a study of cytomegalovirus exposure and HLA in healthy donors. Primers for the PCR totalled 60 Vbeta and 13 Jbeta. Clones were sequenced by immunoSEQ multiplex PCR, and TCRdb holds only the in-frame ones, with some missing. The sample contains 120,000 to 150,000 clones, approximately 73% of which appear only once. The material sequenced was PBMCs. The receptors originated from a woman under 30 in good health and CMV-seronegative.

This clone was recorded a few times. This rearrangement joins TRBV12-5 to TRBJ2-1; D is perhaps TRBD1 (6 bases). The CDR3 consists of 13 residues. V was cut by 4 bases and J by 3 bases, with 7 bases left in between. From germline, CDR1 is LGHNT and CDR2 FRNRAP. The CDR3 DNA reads TGTGCTAGTGGTTCACAGGGCTACAATGAGCAGTTCTTC. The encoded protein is CASGSQGYNEQFF.

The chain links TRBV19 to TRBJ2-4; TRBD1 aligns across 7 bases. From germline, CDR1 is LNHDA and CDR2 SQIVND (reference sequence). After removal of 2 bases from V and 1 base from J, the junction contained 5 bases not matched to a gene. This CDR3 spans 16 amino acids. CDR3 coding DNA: TGTGCCAGTAGTATACTCCCGGGACAGGCCAAAAACATTCAGTACTTC. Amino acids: CASSILPGQAKNIQYF. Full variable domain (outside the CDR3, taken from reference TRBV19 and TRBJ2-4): DGGITQSPKYLFRKEGQNVTLSCEQNLNHDAMYWYRQDPGQGLRLIYYSQIVNDFQKGDIAEGYSVSREKKESFPLTVTSAQKNPTAFYLCASSILPGQAKNIQYFGAGTRLSVL.

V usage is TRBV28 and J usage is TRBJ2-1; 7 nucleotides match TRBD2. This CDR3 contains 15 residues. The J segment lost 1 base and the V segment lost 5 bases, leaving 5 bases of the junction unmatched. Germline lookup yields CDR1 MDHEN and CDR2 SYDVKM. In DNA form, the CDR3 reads TGTGCCAGCAGTAACTGGCGGGGGTCCTACAATGAGCAGTTCTTC. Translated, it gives CASSNWRGSYNEQFF.

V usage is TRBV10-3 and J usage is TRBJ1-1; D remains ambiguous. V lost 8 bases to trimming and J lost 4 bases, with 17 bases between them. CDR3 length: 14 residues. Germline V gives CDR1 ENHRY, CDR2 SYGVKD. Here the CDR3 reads CAIQGGDWRTEAFF. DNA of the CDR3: TGTGCCATCCAAGGCGGGGATTGGCGCACTGAAGCTTTCTTT.

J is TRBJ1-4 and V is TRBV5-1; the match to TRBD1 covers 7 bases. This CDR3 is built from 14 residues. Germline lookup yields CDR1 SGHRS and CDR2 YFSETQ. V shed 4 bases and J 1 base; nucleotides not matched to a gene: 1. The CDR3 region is CASSRQGTNEKLFF. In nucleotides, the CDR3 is TGCGCCAGCAGCAGACAGGGAACTAATGAAAAACTGTTTTTT.

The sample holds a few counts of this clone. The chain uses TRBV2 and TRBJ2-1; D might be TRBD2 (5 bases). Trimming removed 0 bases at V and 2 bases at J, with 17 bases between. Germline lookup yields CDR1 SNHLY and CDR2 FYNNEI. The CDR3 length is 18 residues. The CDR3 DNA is TGTGCCAGCAGTGAAGCAGGAGGCATTATAGGGCCCTACAATGAGCAGTTCTTC. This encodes CASSEAGGIIGPYNEQFF.

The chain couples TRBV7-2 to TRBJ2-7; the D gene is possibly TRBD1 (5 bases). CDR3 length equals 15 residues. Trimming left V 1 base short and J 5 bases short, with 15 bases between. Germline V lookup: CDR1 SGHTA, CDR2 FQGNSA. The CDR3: CASSLEDNAFHEQYF. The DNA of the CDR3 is TGTGCCAGCAGCTTAGAGGACAACGCTTTCCACGAGCAGTACTTC.

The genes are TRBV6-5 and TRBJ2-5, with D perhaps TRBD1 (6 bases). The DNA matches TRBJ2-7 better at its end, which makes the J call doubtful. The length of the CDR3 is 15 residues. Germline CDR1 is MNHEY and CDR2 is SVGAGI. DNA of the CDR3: TGTGCCAGCAGTTACTCCGCTGGAACAGGGAACGAGCAGTACTTC. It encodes CASSYSAGTGNEQYF.

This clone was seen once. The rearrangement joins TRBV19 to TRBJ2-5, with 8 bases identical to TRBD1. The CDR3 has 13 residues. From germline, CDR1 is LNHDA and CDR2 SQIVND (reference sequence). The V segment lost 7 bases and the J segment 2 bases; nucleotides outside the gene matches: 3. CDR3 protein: CASTRTGQETQYF. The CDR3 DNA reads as TGTGCCAGTACAAGGACAGGGCAAGAGACCCAGTACTTC. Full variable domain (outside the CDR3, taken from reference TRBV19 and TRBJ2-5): DGGITQSPKYLFRKEGQNVTLSCEQNLNHDAMYWYRQDPGQGLRLIYYSQIVNDFQKGDIAEGYSVSREKKESFPLTVTSAQKNPTAFYLCASTRTGQETQYFGPGTRLLVL.